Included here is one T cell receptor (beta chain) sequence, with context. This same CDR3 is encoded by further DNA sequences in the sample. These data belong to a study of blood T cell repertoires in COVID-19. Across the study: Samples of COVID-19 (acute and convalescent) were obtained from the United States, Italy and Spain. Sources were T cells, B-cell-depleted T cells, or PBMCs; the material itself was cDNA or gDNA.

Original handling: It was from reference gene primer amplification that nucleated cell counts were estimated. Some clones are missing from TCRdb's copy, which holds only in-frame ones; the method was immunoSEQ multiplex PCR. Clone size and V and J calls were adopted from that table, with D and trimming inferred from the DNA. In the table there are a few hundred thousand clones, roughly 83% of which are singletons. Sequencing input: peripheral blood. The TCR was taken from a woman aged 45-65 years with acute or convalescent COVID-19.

The CDR3 loop reads CATSRVRGQETQYF. The CDR3 DNA follows: TGTGCCACCAGCAGAGTCCGGGGACAAGAGACCCAGTACTTC. The V gene is TRBV15, the J gene TRBJ2-5; possibly TRBD2 for D (5 bases). Germline lookup yields CDR1 LNHNV and CDR2 YYDKDF (reference sequence). Trimming removed 1 base from V and 2 bases from J, with 8 bases in between. This CDR3 region has 14 residues.